This note documents a single TCR beta chain sequence. The same CDR3 can be traced to other DNA sequences in this sample. Some clones are missing from TCRdb's copy, which holds only in-frame ones; the method was immunoSEQ multiplex PCR. The table records about 140,000 clones, approximately 80% of them present only once. This sample is drawn from a study of blood T cell repertoires in COVID-19. About the study: PBMCs, B-cell-depleted T cells, or T cells provided the cDNA or gDNA that made up the material.

In germline, CDR1 is SNHLY, CDR2 FYNNEI. This CDR3 is built from 13 residues. Trimming cost V 4 bases and J 2 bases, with 9 bases left between them. Sequencing was carried out using peripheral blood. The J gene is TRBJ2-7, the V gene TRBV2; no clear D. The TCR originated in a woman aged 60-70 years with acute or convalescent COVID-19. The CDR3 region is CASSASRTYEQYF. CDR3 nucleotide sequence: TGTGCCAGCAGTGCGTCGAGAACCTACGAGCAGTACTTC.